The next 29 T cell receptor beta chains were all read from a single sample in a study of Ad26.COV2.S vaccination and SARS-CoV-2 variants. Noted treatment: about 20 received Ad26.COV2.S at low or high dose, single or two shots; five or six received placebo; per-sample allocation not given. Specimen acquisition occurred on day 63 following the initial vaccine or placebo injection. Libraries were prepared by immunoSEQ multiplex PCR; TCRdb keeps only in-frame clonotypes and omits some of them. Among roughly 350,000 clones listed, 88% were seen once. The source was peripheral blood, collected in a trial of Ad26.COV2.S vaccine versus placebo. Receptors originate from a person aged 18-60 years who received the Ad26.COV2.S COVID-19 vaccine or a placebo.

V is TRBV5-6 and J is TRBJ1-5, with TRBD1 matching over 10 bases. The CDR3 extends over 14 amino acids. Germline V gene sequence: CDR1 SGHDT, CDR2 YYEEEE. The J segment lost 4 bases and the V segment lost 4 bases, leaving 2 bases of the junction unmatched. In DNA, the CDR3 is TGTGCCAGCAGCCCGGGACAGGGGAATCAGCCCCAGCATTTT. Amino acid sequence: CASSPGQGNQPQHF.

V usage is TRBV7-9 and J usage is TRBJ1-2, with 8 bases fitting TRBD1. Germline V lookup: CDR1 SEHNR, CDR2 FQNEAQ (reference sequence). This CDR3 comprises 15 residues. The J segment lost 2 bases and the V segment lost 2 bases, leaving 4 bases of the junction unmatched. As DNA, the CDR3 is TGTGCCAGCAGCTTATGGGACAGGTTGAACTATGGCTACACCTTC. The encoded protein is CASSLWDRLNYGYTF.

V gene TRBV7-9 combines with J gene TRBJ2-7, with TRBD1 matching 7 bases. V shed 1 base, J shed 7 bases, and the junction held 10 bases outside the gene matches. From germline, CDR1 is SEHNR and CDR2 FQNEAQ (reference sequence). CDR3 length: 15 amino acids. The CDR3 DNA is TGTGCCAGCAGCTTAGGATATTTGGCAGGGGGAGAGCAGTACTTC. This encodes CASSLGYLAGGEQYF.

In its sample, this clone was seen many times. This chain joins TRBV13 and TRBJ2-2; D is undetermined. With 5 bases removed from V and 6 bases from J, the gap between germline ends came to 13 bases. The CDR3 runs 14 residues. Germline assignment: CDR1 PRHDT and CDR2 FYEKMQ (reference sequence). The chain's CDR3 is CASSPRLGSGELFF. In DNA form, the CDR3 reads TGTGCCAGCAGCCCCCGCTTAGGGTCCGGGGAGCTGTTTTTT. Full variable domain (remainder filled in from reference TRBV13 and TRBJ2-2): AAGVIQSPRHLIKEKRETATLKCYPIPRHDTVYWYQQGPGQDPQFLISFYEKMQSDKGSIPDRFSAQQFSDYHSELNMSSLELGDSALYFCASSPRLGSGELFFGEGSRLTVL.

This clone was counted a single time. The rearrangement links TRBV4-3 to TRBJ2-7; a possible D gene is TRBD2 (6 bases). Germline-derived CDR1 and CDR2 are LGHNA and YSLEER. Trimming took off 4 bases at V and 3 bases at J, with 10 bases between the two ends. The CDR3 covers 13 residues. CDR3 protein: CASSRGTYYEQYF. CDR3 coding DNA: TGCGCCAGCAGCCGGGGGACTTACTACGAGCAGTACTTC.

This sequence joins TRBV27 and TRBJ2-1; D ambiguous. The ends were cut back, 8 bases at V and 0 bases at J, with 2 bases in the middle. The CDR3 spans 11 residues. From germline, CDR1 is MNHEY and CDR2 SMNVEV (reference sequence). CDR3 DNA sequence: TGTGCCAGCTTCTCCTACAATGAGCAGTTCTTC. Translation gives CASFSYNEQFF.

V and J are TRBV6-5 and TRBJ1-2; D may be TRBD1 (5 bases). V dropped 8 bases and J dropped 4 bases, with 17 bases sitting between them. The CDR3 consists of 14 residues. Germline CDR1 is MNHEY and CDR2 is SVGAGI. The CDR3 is CASSPRGQGYGYTF. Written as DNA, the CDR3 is TGTGCCAGCTCCCCGAGAGGGCAGGGCTATGGCTACACCTTC.

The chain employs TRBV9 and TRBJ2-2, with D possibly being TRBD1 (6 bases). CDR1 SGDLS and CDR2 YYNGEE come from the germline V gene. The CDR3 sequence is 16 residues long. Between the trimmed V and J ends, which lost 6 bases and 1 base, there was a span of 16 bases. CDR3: CASNNPGQWNTGELFF. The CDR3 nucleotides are TGTGCCAGCAACAACCCGGGACAATGGAACACCGGGGAGCTGTTTTTT. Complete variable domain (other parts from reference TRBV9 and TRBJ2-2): DSGVTQTPKHLITATGQRVTLRCSPRSGDLSVYWYQQSLDQGLQFLIQYYNGEERAKGNILERFSAQQFPDLHSELNLSSLELGDSALYFCASNNPGQWNTGELFFGEGSRLTVL.

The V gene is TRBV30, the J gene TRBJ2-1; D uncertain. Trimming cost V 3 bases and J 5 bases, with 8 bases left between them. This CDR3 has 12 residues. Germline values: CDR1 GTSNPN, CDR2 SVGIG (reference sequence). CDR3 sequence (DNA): TGTGCCTGGAGCCGGGCCAACAATGAGCAGTTCTTC. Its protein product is CAWSRANNEQFF.

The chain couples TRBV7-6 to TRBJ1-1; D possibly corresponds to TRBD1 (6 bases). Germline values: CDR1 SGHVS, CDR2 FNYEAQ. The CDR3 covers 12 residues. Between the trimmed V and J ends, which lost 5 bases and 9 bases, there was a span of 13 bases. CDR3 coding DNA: TGTGCCAGCAGCAAGACTGGACAGAAAGCTTTCTTT. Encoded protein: CASSKTGQKAFF.

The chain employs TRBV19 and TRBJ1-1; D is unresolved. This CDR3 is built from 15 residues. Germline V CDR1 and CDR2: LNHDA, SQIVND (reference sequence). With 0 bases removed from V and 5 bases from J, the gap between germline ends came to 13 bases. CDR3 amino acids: CASSIDPPPVTEAFF. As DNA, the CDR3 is TGTGCCAGTAGTATAGACCCCCCACCGGTGACTGAAGCTTTCTTT.

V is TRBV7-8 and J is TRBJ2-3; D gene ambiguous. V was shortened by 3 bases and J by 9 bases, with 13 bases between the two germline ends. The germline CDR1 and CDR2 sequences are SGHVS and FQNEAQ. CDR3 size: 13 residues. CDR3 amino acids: CASSLRTDGTQYF. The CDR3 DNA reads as TGTGCCAGCAGCTTGAGGACGGACGGCACGCAGTATTTT.

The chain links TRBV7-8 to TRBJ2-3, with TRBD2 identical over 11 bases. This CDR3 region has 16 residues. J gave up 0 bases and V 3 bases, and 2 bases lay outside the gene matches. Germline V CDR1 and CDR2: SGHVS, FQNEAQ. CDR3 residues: CASSFRTSGSTDTQYF. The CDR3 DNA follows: TGTGCCAGCAGCTTTAGGACTAGCGGGAGCACAGATACGCAGTATTTT. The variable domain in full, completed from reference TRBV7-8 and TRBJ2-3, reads GAGVSQSPRYKVAKRGQDVALRCDPISGHVSLFWYQQALGQGPEFLTYFQNEAQLDKSGLPSDRFFAERPEGSVSTLKIQRTQQEDSAVYLCASSFRTSGSTDTQYFGPGTRLTVL.

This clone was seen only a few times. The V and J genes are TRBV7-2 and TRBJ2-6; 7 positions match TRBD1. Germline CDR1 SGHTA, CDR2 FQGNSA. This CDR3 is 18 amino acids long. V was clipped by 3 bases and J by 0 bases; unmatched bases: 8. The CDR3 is CASSFRDSRTSGANVLTF. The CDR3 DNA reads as TGTGCCAGCAGCTTTCGGGACAGCCGTACCTCTGGGGCCAACGTCCTGACTTTC.

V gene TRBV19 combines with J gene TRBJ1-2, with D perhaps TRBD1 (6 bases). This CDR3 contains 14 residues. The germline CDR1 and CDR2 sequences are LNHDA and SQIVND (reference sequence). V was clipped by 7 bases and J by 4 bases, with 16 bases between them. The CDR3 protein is CASTHRTEAYGYTF. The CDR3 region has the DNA TGTGCCAGTACCCATCGGACAGAAGCCTATGGCTACACCTTC.

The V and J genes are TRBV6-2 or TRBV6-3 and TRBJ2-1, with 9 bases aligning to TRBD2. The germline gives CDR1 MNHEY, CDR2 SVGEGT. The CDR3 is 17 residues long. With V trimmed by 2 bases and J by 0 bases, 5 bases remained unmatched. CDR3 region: CASSYPTSGNSYNEQFF. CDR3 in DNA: TGTGCCAGCAGTTACCCGACTAGCGGAAACTCCTACAATGAGCAGTTCTTC.

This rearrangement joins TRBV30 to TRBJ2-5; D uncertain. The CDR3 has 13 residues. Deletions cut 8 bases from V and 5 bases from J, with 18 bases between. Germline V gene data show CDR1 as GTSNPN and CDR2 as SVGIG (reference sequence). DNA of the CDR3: TGTGCCCGTTCTGGCAGCCTTCTGGAGACCCAGTACTTC. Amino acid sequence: CARSGSLLETQYF.

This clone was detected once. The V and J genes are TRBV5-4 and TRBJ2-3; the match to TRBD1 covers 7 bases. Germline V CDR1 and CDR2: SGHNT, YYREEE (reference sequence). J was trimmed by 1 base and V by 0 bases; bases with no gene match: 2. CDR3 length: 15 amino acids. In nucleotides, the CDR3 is TGTGCCAGCAGCTTGGAGGGGGCCGGCACAGATACGCAGTATTTT. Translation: CASSLEGAGTDTQYF.

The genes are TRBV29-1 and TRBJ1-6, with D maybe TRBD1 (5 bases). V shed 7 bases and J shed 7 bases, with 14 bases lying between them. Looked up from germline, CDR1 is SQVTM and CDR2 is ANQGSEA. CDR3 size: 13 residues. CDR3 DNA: TGCAGCGCCGCCAGGGACTTAAATTCACCCCTCCACTTT. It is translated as CSAARDLNSPLHF.

The CDR3 sequence: CASSRDSETQYF. CDR3 sequence (DNA): TGTGCCAGCAGTCGGGACTCAGAGACCCAGTACTTC. The gene calls are TRBV6-2 or TRBV6-3 and TRBJ2-5, with D perhaps matching TRBD2 (6 bases). Per the germline V gene, CDR1 is MNHEY and CDR2 is SVGEGT. V was cut by 5 bases and J by 4 bases, with 8 bases left in between. The CDR3 is 12 amino acids.

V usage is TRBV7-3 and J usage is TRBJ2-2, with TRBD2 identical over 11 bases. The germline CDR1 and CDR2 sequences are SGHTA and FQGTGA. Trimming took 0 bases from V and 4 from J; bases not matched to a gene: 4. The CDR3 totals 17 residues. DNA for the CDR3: TGTGCCAGCAGCTTAACCCGGACTAGCGGGCGCACCGGGGAGCTGTTTTTT. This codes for CASSLTRTSGRTGELFF.

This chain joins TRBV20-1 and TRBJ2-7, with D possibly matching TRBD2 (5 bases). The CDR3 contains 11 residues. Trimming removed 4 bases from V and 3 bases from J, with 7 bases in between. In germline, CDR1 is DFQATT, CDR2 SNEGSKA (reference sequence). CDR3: CSAMGDYEQYF. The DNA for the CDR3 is TGCAGTGCTATGGGAGACTACGAGCAGTACTTC.

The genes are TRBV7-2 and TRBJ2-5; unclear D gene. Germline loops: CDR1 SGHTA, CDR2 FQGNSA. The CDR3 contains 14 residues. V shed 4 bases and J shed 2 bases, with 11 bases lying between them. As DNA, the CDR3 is TGTGCCAGCAGCTCCCCGCAACCGCAAGAGACCCAGTACTTC. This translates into CASSSPQPQETQYF. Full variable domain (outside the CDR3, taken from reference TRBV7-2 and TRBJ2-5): GAGVSQSPSNKVTEKGKDVELRCDPISGHTALYWYRQSLGQGLEFLIYFQGNSAPDKSGLPSDRFSAERTGGSVSTLTIQRTQQEDSAVYLCASSSPQPQETQYFGPGTRLLVL.

The chain's CDR3 is CASSLQGLVGNTIYF. In DNA form, the CDR3 reads TGCGCCAGCAGCTTGCAGGGACTGGTCGGAAACACCATATATTTT. The chain couples TRBV5-1 to TRBJ1-3; D might be TRBD1 (5 bases). The V gene's germline CDR1 is SGHRS and CDR2 YFSETQ. Between the trimmed V and J ends, which lost 1 base and 4 bases, there was a span of 12 bases. This CDR3 region has 15 residues.

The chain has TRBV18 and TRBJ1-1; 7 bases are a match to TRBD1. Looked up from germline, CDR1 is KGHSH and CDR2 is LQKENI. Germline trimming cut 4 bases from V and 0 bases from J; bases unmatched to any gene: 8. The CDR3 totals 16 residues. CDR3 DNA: TGTGCCAGCTCACTAGATCTAGGGACAGTGAACACTGAAGCTTTCTTT. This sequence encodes CASSLDLGTVNTEAFF.

The CDR3 here is CASRGTGDEQFF. In DNA, the CDR3 is TGTGCCAGCAGGGGGACTGGGGATGAGCAGTTCTTC. The chain is built from TRBV28 and TRBJ2-1; D might be TRBD2 (6 bases). Germline V gene sequence: CDR1 MDHEN, CDR2 SYDVKM. CDR3 size: 12 residues. V was cut by 6 bases and J by 8 bases, with 11 bases left in between.

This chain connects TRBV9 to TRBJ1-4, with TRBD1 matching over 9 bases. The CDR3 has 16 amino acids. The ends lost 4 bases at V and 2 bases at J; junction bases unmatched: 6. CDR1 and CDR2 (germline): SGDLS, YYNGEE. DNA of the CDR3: TGTGCCAGCAGCCCGGGACAGGGTACCACTAATGAAAAACTGTTTTTT. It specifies CASSPGQGTTNEKLFF.

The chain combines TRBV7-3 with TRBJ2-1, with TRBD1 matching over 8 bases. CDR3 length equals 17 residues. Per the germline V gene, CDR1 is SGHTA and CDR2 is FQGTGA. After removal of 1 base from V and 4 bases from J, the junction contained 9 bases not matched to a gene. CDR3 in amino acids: CASSLRLDRGPYNEQFF. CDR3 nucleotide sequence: TGTGCCAGCAGCTTAAGACTCGACAGGGGTCCTTACAATGAGCAGTTCTTC. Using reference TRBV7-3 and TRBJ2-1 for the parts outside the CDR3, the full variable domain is GAGVSQTPSNKVTEKGKYVELRCDPISGHTALYWYRQSLGQGPEFLIYFQGTGAADDSGLPNDRFFAVRPEGSVSTLKIQRTERGDSAVYLCASSLRLDRGPYNEQFFGPGTRLTVL.

CDR3 sequence reads: CASSPPKAGGPGELFF. For the CDR3, the DNA is TGTGCCAGTAGTCCCCCCAAAGCGGGAGGGCCCGGGGAGCTGTTTTTT. The rearrangement uses TRBV19 and TRBJ2-2; TRBD2 agrees at 10 bases. V was clipped by 5 bases and J by 6 bases; unmatched bases: 9. This CDR3 spans 16 amino acids. Germline V gives CDR1 LNHDA, CDR2 SQIVND (reference sequence).